Detailed here is one TCR beta chain. Assay: immunoSEQ multiplex PCR; the TCRdb copy retains only in-frame clones and omits some. The table lists tens of thousands of clones, about 93% of them singletons, with more than 0.4% in the top ten. The data stem from a study of OX40 agonist ivuxolimab in advanced cancers. As for the study in general: An agonistic anti-OX40 (CD134) antibody, ivuxolimab, was used to treat the patients. Participants averaged approximately 61 years of age (range about 23 to 80) and were approximately 81% male.

Sequenced here: CD4+ or CD8+ T cells sorted from blood, sampled in a trial of the OX40 agonist ivuxolimab. The TCR sequence derives from an adult with an advanced solid tumor such as melanoma, head and neck, liver or kidney cancer.

CDR3 DNA sequence: TGCGCCAGCAGCCCAATGGACAGGGATACCTACGAGCAGTACTTC. It yields the protein CASSPMDRDTYEQYF. The J gene is TRBJ2-7, the V gene TRBV5-1, with 8 bases aligning to TRBD1. Trimming at V came to 4 bases and at J to 2 bases, leaving 8 bases not matched to a gene. Per the germline V gene, CDR1 is SGHRS and CDR2 is YFSETQ. CDR3 length: 15 residues.